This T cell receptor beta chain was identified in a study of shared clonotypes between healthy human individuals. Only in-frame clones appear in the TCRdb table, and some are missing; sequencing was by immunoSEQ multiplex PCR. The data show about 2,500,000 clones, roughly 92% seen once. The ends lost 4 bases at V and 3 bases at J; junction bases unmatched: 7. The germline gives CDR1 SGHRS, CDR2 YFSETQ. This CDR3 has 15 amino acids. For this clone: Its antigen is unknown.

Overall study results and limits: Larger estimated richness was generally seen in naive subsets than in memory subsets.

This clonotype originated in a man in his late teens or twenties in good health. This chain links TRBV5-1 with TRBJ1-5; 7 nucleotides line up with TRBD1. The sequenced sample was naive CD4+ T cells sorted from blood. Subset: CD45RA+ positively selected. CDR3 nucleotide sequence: TGCGCCAGCAGCGAGCGGACAGGCTTCAATCAGCCCCAGCATTTT. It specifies CASSERTGFNQPQHF. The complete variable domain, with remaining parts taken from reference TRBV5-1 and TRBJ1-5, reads KAGVTQTPRYLIKTRGQQVTLSCSPISGHRSVSWYQQTPGQGLQFLFEYFSETQRNKGNFPGRFSGRQFSNSRSEMNVSTLELGDSALYLCASSERTGFNQPQHFGDGTRLSIL.